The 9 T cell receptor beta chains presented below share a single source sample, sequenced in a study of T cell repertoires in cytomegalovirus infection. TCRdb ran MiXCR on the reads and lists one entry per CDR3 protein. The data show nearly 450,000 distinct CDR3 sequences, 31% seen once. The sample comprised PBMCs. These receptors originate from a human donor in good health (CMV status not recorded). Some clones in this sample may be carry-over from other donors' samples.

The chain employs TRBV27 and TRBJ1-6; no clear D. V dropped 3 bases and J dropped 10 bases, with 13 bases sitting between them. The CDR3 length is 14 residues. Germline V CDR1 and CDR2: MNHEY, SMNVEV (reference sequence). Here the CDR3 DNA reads TGTGCCAGCAGTTTGGGCGGGGTTCGGTCACCCCTCCACTTT. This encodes CASSLGGVRSPLHF.

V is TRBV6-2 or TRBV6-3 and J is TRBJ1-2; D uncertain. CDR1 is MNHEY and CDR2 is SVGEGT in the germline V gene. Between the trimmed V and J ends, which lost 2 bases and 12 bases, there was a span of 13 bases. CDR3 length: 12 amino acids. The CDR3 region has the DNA TGTGCCAGCAGTTACCCGGACCGCCATCACACCTTC. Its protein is CASSYPDRHHTF.

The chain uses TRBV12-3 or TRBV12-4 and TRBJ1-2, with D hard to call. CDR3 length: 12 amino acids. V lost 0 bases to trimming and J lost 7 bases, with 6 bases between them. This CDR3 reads CASSLAGFGYTF. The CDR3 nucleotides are TGTGCCAGCAGTTTAGCAGGGTTTGGCTACACCTTC.

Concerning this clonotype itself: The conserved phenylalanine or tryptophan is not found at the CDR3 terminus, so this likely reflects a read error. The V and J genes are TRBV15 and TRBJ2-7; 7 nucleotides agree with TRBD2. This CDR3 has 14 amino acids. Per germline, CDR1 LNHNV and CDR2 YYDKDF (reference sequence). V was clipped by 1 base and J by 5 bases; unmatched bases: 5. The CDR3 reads CATSRGAGDDEQYL. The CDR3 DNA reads TGTGCCACCAGCAGAGGGGCGGGGGATGACGAGCAGTACTTA.

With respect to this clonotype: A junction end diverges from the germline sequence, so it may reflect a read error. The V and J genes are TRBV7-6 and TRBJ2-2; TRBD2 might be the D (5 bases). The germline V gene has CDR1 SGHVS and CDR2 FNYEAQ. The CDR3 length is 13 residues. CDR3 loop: CASSFVGTGELFF. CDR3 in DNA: TGTGCCAGCAGCTTCGTAGGTACCGGGGAGCTTTTTTTT. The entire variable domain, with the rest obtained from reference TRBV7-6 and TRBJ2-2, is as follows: GAGVSQSPRYKVTKRGQDVALRCDPISGHVSLYWYRQALGQGPEFLTYFNYEAQQDKSGLPNDRFSAERPEGSISTLTIQRTEQRDSAMYRCASSFVGTGELFFGEGSRLTVL.

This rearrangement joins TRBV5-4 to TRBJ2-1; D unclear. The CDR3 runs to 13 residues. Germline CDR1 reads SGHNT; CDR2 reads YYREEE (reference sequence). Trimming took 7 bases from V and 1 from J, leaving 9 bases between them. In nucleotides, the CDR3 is TGTGCCAGCGGTGAAATTTCCTACAATGAGCAGTTCTTC. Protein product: CASGEISYNEQFF.

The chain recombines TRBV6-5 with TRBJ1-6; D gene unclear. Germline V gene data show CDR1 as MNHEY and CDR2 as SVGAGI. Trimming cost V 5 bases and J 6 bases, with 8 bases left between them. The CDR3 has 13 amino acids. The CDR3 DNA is TGTGCCAGCAGTCGACGGACTAATTCACCCCTCCACTTT. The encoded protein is CASSRRTNSPLHF.

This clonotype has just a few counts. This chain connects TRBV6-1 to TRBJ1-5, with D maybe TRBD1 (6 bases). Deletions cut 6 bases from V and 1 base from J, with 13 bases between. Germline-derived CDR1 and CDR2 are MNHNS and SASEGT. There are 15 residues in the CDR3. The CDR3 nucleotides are TGTGCCAGCAGCTCCGACAGGTCGAGCAATCAGCCCCAGCATTTT. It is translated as CASSSDRSSNQPQHF.

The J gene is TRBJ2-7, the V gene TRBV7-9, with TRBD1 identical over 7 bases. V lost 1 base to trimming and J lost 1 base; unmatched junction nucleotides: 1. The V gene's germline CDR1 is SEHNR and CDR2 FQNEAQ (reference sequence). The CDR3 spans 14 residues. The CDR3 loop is CASSLEGQSYEQYF. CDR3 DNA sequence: TGTGCCAGCAGCTTAGAGGGACAGTCCTACGAGCAGTACTTC.